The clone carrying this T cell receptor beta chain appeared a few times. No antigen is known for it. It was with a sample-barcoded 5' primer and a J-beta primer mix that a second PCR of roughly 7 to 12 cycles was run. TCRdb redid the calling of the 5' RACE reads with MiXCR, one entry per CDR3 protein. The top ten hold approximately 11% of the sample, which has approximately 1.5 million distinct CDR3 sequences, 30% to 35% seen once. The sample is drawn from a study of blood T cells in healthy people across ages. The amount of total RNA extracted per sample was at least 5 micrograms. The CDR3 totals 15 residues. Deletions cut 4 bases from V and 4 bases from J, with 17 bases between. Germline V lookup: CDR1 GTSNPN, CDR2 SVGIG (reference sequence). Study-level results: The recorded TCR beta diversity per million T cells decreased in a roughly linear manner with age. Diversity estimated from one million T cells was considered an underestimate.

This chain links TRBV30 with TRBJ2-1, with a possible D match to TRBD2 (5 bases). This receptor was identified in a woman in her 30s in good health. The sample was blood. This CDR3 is CAWTVDSRGYNEQFF. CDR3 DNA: TGTGCCTGGACAGTAGACTCGCGAGGGTACAATGAGCAGTTCTTC.